This entry lists 23 T cell receptor beta chains sequenced from one sample in a study of memory CD4+ T cells and cytomegalovirus serostatus. The protocol was immunoSEQ multiplex PCR, while the TCRdb copy is restricted to in-frame clones and leaves out a portion. The table shows approximately 56,000 clones, with 82% occurring only once. The sort gate was single viable CD3+CD4+CD8-CD45RO+ cells for memory CD4+ T cells. Specimen: memory CD4+ T cells from blood. The receptors come from an adult in good health and CMV-seronegative.

This chain joins TRBV27 and TRBJ1-1, with D possibly being TRBD1 (5 bases). Between the trimmed V and J ends, which lost 7 bases and 7 bases, there was a span of 19 bases. The CDR3 spans 14 residues. Germline loops: CDR1 MNHEY, CDR2 SMNVEV (reference sequence). The CDR3 is CASTPGMLGGEAFF. The CDR3 bases are TGTGCCAGCACTCCTGGAATGCTGGGGGGTGAAGCTTTCTTT.

The genes are TRBV7-2 and TRBJ1-2; possibly TRBD1 for D (5 bases). With 2 bases removed from V and 8 bases from J, the gap between germline ends came to 12 bases. The CDR3 is made up of 13 amino acids. Germline lookup yields CDR1 SGHTA and CDR2 FQGNSA. Written as DNA, the CDR3 is TGTGCCAGCAGCTTAAAGGGGAATCAGGGCTACACCTTC. This gives the protein CASSLKGNQGYTF.

The chain couples TRBV19 to TRBJ2-3, with 10 bases that match TRBD2. This CDR3 spans 16 amino acids. The V gene end was trimmed by 3 bases and the J gene end by 2 bases; junction bases not matched to a gene: 5. Germline V lookup: CDR1 LNHDA, CDR2 SQIVND (reference sequence). The CDR3 coding sequence is TGTGCCAGTAGTATCCGAGCGGGGGGGTCCACAGATACGCAGTATTTT. Amino acids: CASSIRAGGSTDTQYF.

The V and J genes are TRBV7-9 and TRBJ1-6, with D possibly matching TRBD1 (5 bases). The CDR3 covers 14 residues. Germline CDR1 reads SEHNR; CDR2 reads FQNEAQ (reference sequence). Trimming cost V 4 bases and J 7 bases, with 11 bases left between them. CDR3 loop: CASSSDSLNSPLHF. In nucleotides, the CDR3 is TGTGCCAGCAGCTCCGACAGCCTAAATTCACCCCTCCACTTT. Filled out from reference TRBV7-9 and TRBJ1-6, the complete variable domain reads DTGVSQNPRHKITKRGQNVTFRCDPISEHNRLYWYRQTLGQGPEFLTYFQNEAQLEKSRLLSDRFSAERPKGSFSTLEIQRTEQGDSAMYLCASSSDSLNSPLHFGNGTRLTVT.

CDR3 DNA sequence: TGTGCCACACGGGACAGGGATAATTCACCCCTCCACTTT. This translates into CATRDRDNSPLHF. The chain combines TRBV6-1 with TRBJ1-6; 9 nucleotides line up with TRBD1. The V gene end was trimmed by 10 bases and the J gene end by 5 bases; junction bases not matched to a gene: 3. Germline V gene lookup returns CDR1 MNHNS and CDR2 SASEGT. The CDR3 is 13 amino acids.

The chain is built from TRBV28 and TRBJ1-5; weak D call: TRBD1 (6 bases). CDR1 MDHEN and CDR2 SYDVKM come from the germline V gene. Trimming cost V 7 bases and J 6 bases, with 16 bases left between them. This CDR3 is 14 amino acids long. CDR3 region: CASIPGGGGQPQHF. DNA of the CDR3: TGTGCCAGCATCCCGGGTGGGGGCGGTCAGCCCCAGCATTTT.

The chain links TRBV7-8 to TRBJ2-2, with no clear D. The CDR3 totals 14 residues. V lost 4 bases to trimming and J lost 6 bases, with 12 bases between them. Germline loops: CDR1 SGHVS, CDR2 FQNEAQ. CDR3 amino acids: CASSWHRTAGELFF. Here the CDR3 DNA reads TGTGCCAGCAGCTGGCACCGGACGGCCGGGGAGCTGTTTTTT.

This clone was picked up a small number of times. V and J are TRBV7-6 and TRBJ1-6, with no clear D. This CDR3 contains 14 residues. Germline lookup yields CDR1 SGHVS and CDR2 FNYEAQ. Trimming removed 5 bases from V and 4 bases from J, with 9 bases in between. CDR3 loop: CASSRWIYNSPLHF. CDR3 coding DNA: TGTGCCAGCAGCAGATGGATTTATAATTCACCCCTCCACTTT.

This clone was recorded only once. The V and J genes are TRBV18 and TRBJ1-4; D gene unclear. Germline loops: CDR1 KGHSH, CDR2 LQKENI. The CDR3 is 14 amino acids. The germline V and J ends were trimmed by 9 bases and 0 bases, with 11 bases remaining between them. The CDR3 loop reads CASREGPTNEKLFF. For the CDR3, the DNA is TGTGCCAGTAGGGAAGGGCCAACTAATGAAAAACTGTTTTTT.

The rearrangement uses TRBV19 and TRBJ2-6, with a weak D call TRBD1 (6 bases). The CDR3 length is 13 residues. With 10 bases removed from V and 1 base from J, the gap between germline ends came to 8 bases. CDR1 is LNHDA, CDR2 SQIVND, per germline (reference sequence). The CDR3 protein is CAIDRSGANVLTF. The CDR3 DNA reads TGTGCCATCGACAGGTCTGGGGCCAACGTCCTGACTTTC.

V gene TRBV6-5 combines with J gene TRBJ2-5; D is ambiguous. This CDR3 has 14 amino acids. In germline, CDR1 is MNHEY, CDR2 SVGAGI. The germline V and J ends were trimmed by 2 bases and 7 bases, with 14 bases remaining between them. The CDR3 DNA is TGTGCCAGCAGTTACCATGGGGATTTAAGGACCCAGTACTTC. It yields the protein CASSYHGDLRTQYF.

This clone was seen more than once but under ten times. The chain uses TRBV28 and TRBJ2-1, with TRBD2 matching 7 bases. The length of the CDR3 is 16 residues. Germline CDR1 reads MDHEN; CDR2 reads SYDVKM. V shed 6 bases, J shed 4 bases, and the junction held 12 bases outside the gene matches. CDR3 coding DNA: TGTGCCAGCAGCCTACCGCCCTGGGGGGGATACAATGAGCAGTTCTTC. It encodes CASSLPPWGGYNEQFF.

This chain uses TRBV7-2 with TRBJ1-3; D call uncertain. Deletions cut 3 bases from V and 0 bases from J, with 15 bases between. CDR3 length: 17 amino acids. Germline V lookup: CDR1 SGHTA, CDR2 FQGNSA. The CDR3: CASSFIRGGGSGNTIYF. The CDR3 DNA reads as TGTGCCAGCAGCTTTATTCGGGGTGGAGGCTCTGGAAACACCATATATTTT.

CDR3 bases: TGTGCCAGCAGTTACAGGGGGCCTAGGGAGCAGTACTTC. This translates into CASSYRGPREQYF. The rearrangement links TRBV6-5 to TRBJ2-7; 7 nucleotides line up with TRBD1. Germline V gives CDR1 MNHEY, CDR2 SVGAGI. V lost 2 bases, J lost 7 bases, and 5 bases stayed unmatched. CDR3 length equals 13 residues.

This chain connects TRBV11-3 to TRBJ2-7; 10 nucleotides match TRBD1. Germline V CDR1 and CDR2: SGHNT, YENEEA. This CDR3 has 16 amino acids. Losses at the gene ends were 2 bases for V and 0 bases for J; bases not matched to a gene: 4. In DNA, the CDR3 is TGTGCCAGCAGCTTATCGGGACAGGGGAGCTCCTACGAGCAGTACTTC. It specifies CASSLSGQGSSYEQYF.

This clone was seen a single time. This rearrangement joins TRBV5-1 to TRBJ2-1; TRBD1 matches 8 bases. The germline V gene has CDR1 SGHRS and CDR2 YFSETQ. There are 15 residues in the CDR3. Germline trimming cut 4 bases from V and 7 bases from J; bases unmatched to any gene: 10. CDR3 bases: TGCGCCAGCAGCACCACAGGGGGTCAGGGGAATGAGCAGTTCTTC. Its protein is CASSTTGGQGNEQFF.

V is TRBV2 and J is TRBJ1-1; 12 bases are a match to TRBD1. CDR1 and CDR2 from the germline V gene are SNHLY and FYNNEI. The CDR3 is made up of 16 amino acids. J was trimmed by 4 bases and V by 6 bases; bases with no gene match: 9. CDR3 sequence: CASRKVGQGAGTEAFF. CDR3 nucleotide sequence: TGTGCCAGCAGGAAGGTGGGACAGGGGGCAGGCACTGAAGCTTTCTTT.

The rearrangement joins TRBV6-1 to TRBJ2-3; no definite D call. Germline V CDR1 and CDR2: MNHNS, SASEGT. This CDR3 has 10 residues. The V end was cut by 1 base, the J end by 7 bases, with 0 bases between. The CDR3 nucleotides are TGTGCCAGCAGTGAAGATACGCAGTATTTT. Protein: CASSEDTQYF.

This rearrangement joins TRBV29-1 to TRBJ2-1; no clear D gene. Germline V lookup: CDR1 SQVTM, CDR2 ANQGSEA. This CDR3 spans 11 amino acids. Trimming cost V 1 base and J 6 bases, with 4 bases left between them. The CDR3 is CSVEGLNEQFF. CDR3 DNA sequence: TGCAGCGTTGAAGGCCTCAATGAGCAGTTCTTC.

The gene calls are TRBV9 and TRBJ2-3, with D unclear. Trimming left V 4 bases short and J 2 bases short, with 17 bases between. Germline assignment: CDR1 SGDLS and CDR2 YYNGEE. The CDR3 contains 16 residues. The DNA of the CDR3 is TGTGCCAGCAGCCCAGGCGCTTCTCGATCCACAGATACGCAGTATTTT. Amino acids: CASSPGASRSTDTQYF. The complete variable domain, with remaining parts taken from reference TRBV9 and TRBJ2-3, reads DSGVTQTPKHLITATGQRVTLRCSPRSGDLSVYWYQQSLDQGLQFLIQYYNGEERAKGNILERFSAQQFPDLHSELNLSSLELGDSALYFCASSPGASRSTDTQYFGPGTRLTVL.

This clone was seen a handful of times. The chain links TRBV28 to TRBJ1-2; the D gene is possibly TRBD1 (5 bases). This CDR3 has 14 amino acids. Trimming pared 6 bases from V and 4 bases from J, leaving 15 bases between. The germline gives CDR1 MDHEN, CDR2 SYDVKM. As DNA, the CDR3 is TGTGCCAGCAGCCAGGGAGGGAGGAGCTATGGCTACACCTTC. Translation gives CASSQGGRSYGYTF.

The chain carries TRBV11-2 and TRBJ2-1; possibly TRBD2 for D (6 bases). Germline lookup yields CDR1 SGHAT and CDR2 FQNNGV. Trimming took 6 bases from V and 1 from J, leaving 19 bases between them. The CDR3 covers 17 residues. The CDR3 DNA sequence: TGTGCCAGCAGACCCGGACTAACCCAACTATCCTACAATGAGCAGTTCTTC. This codes for CASRPGLTQLSYNEQFF.

This clone was recorded a few times. The V call is TRBV4-3, the J call TRBJ2-2; D call uncertain. Deletions cut 0 bases from V and 8 bases from J, with 10 bases between. CDR3 length: 14 residues. Germline V gene sequence: CDR1 LGHNA, CDR2 YSLEER. The CDR3 loop reads CASSQDYLMGELFF. The CDR3 nucleotides are TGCGCCAGCAGCCAAGATTACCTCATGGGGGAGCTGTTTTTT.